This T cell receptor beta chain originates from a study of a mutant IDH1 vaccine in newly diagnosed glioma (dated by TCRdb to 2020 to 2023). Concerning the study at large: Eight vaccinations were administered to patients in weeks 1, 3, 5, 7, 11, 15, 19 and 23, corresponding to visits V03 through V10. Vaccination began 4-6 weeks after radiotherapy alone, or alongside temozolomide cycles in the chemotherapy-containing groups. Peripheral blood was drawn at six visits: V03 (baseline), V05, V07, V10, V12 and V13. Longitudinal TCRB deep sequencing was done for 25 to 30 treated patients, wherever samples were available for exploratory analyses. Before enrollment, most patients had been given radiochemotherapy with temozolomide as standard therapy, while the rest had received either radiotherapy alone or temozolomide alone. Of the approximately 30 treated patients, approximately 62% were male and approximately 38% were female, and the mean age was roughly 40 years.

Broad study findings and their caveats: Selection of PBMC samples for TCRB deep sequencing was based on availability. Pseudoprogression appeared unrelated to alterations in the top peripheral T cell clonotypes detected by TCRB sequencing. Vaccine-induced immune responses across multiple MHC alleles were detected in approximately 93% of patients. The authors stated that sample limitations prevented analyses of patient blood samples from being reproduced.

Comments on this clone: Its antigen is currently not known. There are no base qualities to consult, and no much larger clone falls within one base.

This specimen's time point label, per the study, means: week 11, during vaccination. Each vaccine dose, consisting of 300 ug of a 20-mer mutant IDH1 peptide in Montanide, was administered subcutaneously with topical imiquimod. Newly diagnosed WHO grade 3 or 4 IDH1-mutant astrocytomas showing loss of nuclear ATRX were present in the donors. The samples were drawn from NOA16, a multicentre, single-arm, open-label phase I trial in Germany that tested a mutant IDH1 peptide vaccine in humans for the first time. The DNeasy Blood and Tissue Kit was used to extract genomic DNA from EDTA blood for TCRB sequencing. V has 1 base trimmed and J has 5 bases trimmed; junction bases matching no gene number 2. The CDR3 sequence holds 14 residues, the cysteine and phenylalanine included. Solely the CDR3 DNA is kept, with 42 bases framed from the first base. CDR1 and CDR2 (SEHNR, FQNEAQ) derive from the germline V gene (reference sequence).

Preparation of the library involved the immunoSEQ multiplex PCR assay. The hsTCRB Kit was used according to the manufacturer's protocol to amplify rearranged TCR beta chain sequences. Sequencing of TCRB libraries was carried out on an Illumina MiSeq. Concerning the study's data processing: The kit vendor's proprietary platform handled demultiplexing, trimming and gene mapping. In TCRdb, the immuneACCESS table is reduced to in-frame sequences with V and J assigned. These tables do not hold every clone; where another copy was compared, an unresolved V gene accounts for under half, and the others remain unexplained. The D gene and trimming were derived from the DNA, and the V and J assignments and clone size from that table. This sample is represented by 110,000 or so clones; about 90% of them were singletons. The ten largest make up more than 0.55% of the sample.

This sequence uses TRBV7-9 and TRBJ2-1; 7 junctional bases match TRBD1. Sample: PBMCs, taken from a glioma patient whose treatment included an IDH1 peptide vaccine. This TCR came from a woman aged 50 to 60 with glioma. The CDR3: CASSLDRGDNEQFF. The sequenced DNA is TGTGCCAGCAGCTTAGACAGGGGAGACAATGAGCAGTTCTTC.